In its sample, the clone carrying this T cell receptor (beta chain) was seen a few times. Its antigen is still unknown. The source of the sample is a study of beta chain features in type 1 diabetes. Expressed TCRB transcripts were sequenced after all isolated RNA was converted to cDNA. TCRdb's copy holds only in-frame clones and misses some; the assay was immunoSEQ multiplex PCR. Here the sample spans under 250,000 clones, around a quarter being singletons. Whole-study results and caveats: PCR may have favored shorter templates equally in patients and controls.

The TCR was taken from a man younger than 40 in good health. Specimen: central memory CD4+ T cells from blood.

CDR3 residues: CASSPPGQGHGYTF. CDR3 DNA: TGTGCCAGCAGCCCGCCGGGACAGGGGCATGGCTACACCTTC. V gene TRBV7-2 combines with J gene TRBJ1-2; 10 nucleotides align to TRBD1. Trimming took 5 bases from V and 6 from J; bases not matched to a gene: 6. This CDR3 is built from 14 residues. CDR1 and CDR2 (germline): SGHTA, FQGNSA.